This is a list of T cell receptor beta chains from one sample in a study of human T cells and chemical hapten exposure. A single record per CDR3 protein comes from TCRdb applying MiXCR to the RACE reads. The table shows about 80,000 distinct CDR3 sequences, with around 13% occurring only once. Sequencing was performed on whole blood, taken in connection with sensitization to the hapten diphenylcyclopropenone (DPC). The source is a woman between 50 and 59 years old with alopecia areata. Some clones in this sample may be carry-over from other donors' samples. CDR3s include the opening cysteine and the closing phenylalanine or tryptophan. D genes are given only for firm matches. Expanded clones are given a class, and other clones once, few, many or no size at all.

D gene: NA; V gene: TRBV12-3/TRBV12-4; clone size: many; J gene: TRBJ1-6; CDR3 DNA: TGTGCCAGTAACCGACAGGTCGGGAACAATTCACCCCTCCACTTT; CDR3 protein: CASNRQVGNNSPLHF
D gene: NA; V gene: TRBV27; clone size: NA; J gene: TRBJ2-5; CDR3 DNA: TGTGCCAGCACCTCGCTCCGGGACTATCAAAGGGGGGGGACCCAGTACTTC; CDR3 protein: CASTSLRDYQRGGTQYF
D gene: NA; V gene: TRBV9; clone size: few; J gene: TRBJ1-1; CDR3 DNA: TGTGCCAGCAGCGTAGTGCCAGGGCTCACTGAAGCTTTCTTT; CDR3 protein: CASSVVPGLTEAFF
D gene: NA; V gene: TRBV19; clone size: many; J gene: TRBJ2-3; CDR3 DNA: TGTGCCAGTAGTAATCACAGGTTTCCTAGCACAGATACGCAGTATTTT; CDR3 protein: CASSNHRFPSTDTQYF
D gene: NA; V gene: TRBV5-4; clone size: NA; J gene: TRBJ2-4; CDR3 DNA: TGTGCCAGCAGCTTGGATGGAGGGGGAAACATTCAGTACTTC; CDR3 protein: CASSLDGGGNIQYF
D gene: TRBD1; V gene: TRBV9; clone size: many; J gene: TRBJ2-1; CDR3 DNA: TGTGCCAGCAGCGCCCGGGACAGTTACTTCTACAATGAGCAGTTCTTC; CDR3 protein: CASSARDSYFYNEQFF
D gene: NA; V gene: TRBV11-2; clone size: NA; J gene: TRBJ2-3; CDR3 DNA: TGTGCCAGCAGCTCAGTGAACAGGGAGGGCACAGATACGCAGTATTTT; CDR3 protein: CASSSVNREGTDTQYF
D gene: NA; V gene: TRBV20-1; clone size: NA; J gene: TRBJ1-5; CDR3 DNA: TGCAGCGCTGGACGGTTCAATCAGCCCCAGCATTTT; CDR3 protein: CSAGRFNQPQHF
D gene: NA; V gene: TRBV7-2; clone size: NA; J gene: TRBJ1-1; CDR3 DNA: TGTGCCAGCAGCTTAGACAGCACAATGAACACTGAAGCTTTCTTT; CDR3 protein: CASSLDSTMNTEAFF
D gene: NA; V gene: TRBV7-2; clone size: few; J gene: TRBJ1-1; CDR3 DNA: TGTGCCAGCAGCTTTTCATGGAACACTGAAGCTTTCTTT; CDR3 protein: CASSFSWNTEAFF
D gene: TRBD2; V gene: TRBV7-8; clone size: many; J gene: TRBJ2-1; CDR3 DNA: TGTGCCAGCAGCTTCCTACTAGCGGGAGACTACAATGAGCAGTTCTTC; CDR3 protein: CASSFLLAGDYNEQFF
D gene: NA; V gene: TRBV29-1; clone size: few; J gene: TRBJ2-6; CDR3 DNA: TGCAGCGTTGAAGATCGCCGCTCTGGGGCCAACGTCCTGACTTTC; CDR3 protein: CSVEDRRSGANVLTF
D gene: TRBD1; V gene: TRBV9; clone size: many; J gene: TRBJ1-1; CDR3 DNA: TGTGCCAGCAGCCCGGACAGGCCGAACACTGAAGCTTTCTTT; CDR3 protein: CASSPDRPNTEAFF
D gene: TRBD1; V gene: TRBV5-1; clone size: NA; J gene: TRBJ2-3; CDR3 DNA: TGCGCCAGCAGCCTACAGGGGCGCACAGATACGCAGTATTTT; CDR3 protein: CASSLQGRTDTQYF
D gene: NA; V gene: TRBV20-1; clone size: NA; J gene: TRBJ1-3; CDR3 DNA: TGCAGTGTGGCGGGGGGCTCTGGAAACACCATATATTTT; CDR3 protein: CSVAGGSGNTIYF
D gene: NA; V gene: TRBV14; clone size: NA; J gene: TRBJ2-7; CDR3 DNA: TGTGCCAGCAGCCTGCGAACGGGCACAGGCTCCTACGAGCAGTACTTC; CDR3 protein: CASSLRTGTGSYEQYF
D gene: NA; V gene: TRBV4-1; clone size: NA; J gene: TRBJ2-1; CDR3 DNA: TGCGCCAGCAGCCAAACCGGGACTTCCAATGAGCAGTTCTTC; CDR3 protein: CASSQTGTSNEQFF
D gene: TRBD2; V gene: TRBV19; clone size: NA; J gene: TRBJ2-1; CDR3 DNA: TGTGCCAGTAGTCCGCGGGGACTAGCGGGAGGAGGGTACAATGAGCAGTTCTTC; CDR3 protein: CASSPRGLAGGGYNEQFF
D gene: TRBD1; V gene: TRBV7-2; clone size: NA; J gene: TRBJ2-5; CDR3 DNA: TGTGCCAGCAGCAAGGACAGGGGGAAGATAGAGACCCAGTACTTC; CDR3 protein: CASSKDRGKIETQYF
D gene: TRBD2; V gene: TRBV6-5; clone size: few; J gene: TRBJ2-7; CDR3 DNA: TGTGCCAGCAGTTACGCTAGCGGGAGTCGATCCCACGAGCAGTACTTC; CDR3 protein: CASSYASGSRSHEQYF
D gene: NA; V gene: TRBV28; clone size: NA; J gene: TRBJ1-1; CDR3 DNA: TGTGCCAGCAGTACGGACCCGAGCACTGAAGCTTTCTTT; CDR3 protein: CASSTDPSTEAFF
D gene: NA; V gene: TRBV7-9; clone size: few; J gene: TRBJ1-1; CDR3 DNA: TGTGCCAGCATCCAGGGGTCTGAAGCTTTCTTT; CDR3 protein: CASIQGSEAFF
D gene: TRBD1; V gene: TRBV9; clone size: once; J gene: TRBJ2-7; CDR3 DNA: TGTGCCAGCAGCGAATGGGACAGGGCCTCCTACGAGCAGTACTTC; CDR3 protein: CASSEWDRASYEQYF
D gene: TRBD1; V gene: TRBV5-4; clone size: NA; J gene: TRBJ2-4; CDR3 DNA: TGTGCCAGCAGCTCGGACAGGGGCGACAAAAACATTCAGTACTTC; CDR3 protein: CASSSDRGDKNIQYF
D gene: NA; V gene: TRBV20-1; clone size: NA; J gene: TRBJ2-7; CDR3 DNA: TGCAGTGCTAGAGACTCGTTAGCGGTAGTCTACGAGCAGTACTTC; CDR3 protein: CSARDSLAVVYEQYF
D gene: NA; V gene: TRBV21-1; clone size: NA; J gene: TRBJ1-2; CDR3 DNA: TGTGCCAGCAGAAAGGGGCAGTATGGCTACACCTTC; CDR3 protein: CASRKGQYGYTF
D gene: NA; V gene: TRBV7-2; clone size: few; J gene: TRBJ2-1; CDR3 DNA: TGTGCCAGCAGCTTAGGGTCTGAGCAGTTCTTC; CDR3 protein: CASSLGSEQFF
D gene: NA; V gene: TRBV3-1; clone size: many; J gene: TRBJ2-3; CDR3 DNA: TGTGCCAGCAGCCAAGCTTTGTCAGATACGCAGTATTTT; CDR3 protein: CASSQALSDTQYF
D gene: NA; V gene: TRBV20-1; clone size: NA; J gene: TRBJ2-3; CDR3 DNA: TGCAGTGCTAGCGGGAGCAGAGATACGCAGTATTTT; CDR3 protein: CSASGSRDTQYF
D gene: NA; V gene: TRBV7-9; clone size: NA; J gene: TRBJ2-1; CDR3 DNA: TGTGCCAGCAGCTTAGGAGCGTACAATGAGCAGTTCTTC; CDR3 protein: CASSLGAYNEQFF
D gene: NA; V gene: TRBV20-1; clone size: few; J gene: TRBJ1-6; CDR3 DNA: TGCAGTGCTAGCAGACCGGGACGGACGAATTCACCCCTCCACTTT; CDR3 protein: CSASRPGRTNSPLHF
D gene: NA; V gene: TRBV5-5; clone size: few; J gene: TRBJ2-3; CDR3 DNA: TGTGCCAGCAGCTCCGACAGGCAGTCGGCCACAGATACGCAGTATTTT; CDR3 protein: CASSSDRQSATDTQYF
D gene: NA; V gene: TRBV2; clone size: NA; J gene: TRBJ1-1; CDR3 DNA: TGTGCCAGCAGCGATGGGCTTCAAGGGGAAGCCACTGAAGCTTTCTTT; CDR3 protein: CASSDGLQGEATEAFF
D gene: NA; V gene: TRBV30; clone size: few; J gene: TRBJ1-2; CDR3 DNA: TGTGCCTGGAGTACAGGCAGGAGCTATGGCTACACCTTC; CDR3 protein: CAWSTGRSYGYTF
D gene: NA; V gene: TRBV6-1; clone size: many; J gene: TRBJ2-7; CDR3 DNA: TGTGCCAGCAGTGGTCAAGCGTTGAGCTCCTACGAGCAGTACTTC; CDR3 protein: CASSGQALSSYEQYF
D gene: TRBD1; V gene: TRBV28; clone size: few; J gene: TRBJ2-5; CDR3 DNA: TGTGCCAGCATCGGGGACAGGGAGACCCAGTACTTC; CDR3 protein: CASIGDRETQYF
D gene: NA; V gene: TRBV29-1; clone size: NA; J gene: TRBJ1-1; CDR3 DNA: TGCAGCGTCGCCGGGGACATGAACACTGAAGCTTTCTTT; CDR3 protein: CSVAGDMNTEAFF
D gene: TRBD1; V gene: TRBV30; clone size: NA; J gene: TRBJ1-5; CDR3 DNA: TGTGCCTGGTCCGGGACAGGGGGCTTAAGGAGCAATCAGCCCCAGCATTTT; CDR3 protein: CAWSGTGGLRSNQPQHF
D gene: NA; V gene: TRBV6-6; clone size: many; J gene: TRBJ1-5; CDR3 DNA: TGTGCCAGCAGTCCGGAATTTCCGAATCAGCCCCAGCATTTT; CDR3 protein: CASSPEFPNQPQHF
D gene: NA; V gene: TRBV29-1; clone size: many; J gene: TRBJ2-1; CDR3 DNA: TGCAGCGTTGGATCCGGTTATGAGCAGTTCTTC; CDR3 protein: CSVGSGYEQFF
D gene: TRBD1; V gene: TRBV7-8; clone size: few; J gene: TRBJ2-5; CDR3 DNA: TGTGCCAGCAGCCCCCGACAGGGGGCAGGGGAGACCCAGTACTTC; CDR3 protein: CASSPRQGAGETQYF
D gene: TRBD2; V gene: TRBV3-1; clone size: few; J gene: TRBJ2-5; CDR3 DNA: TGTGCCAGCGGTCTAGCGGGAGTTGGAGAGACCCAGTACTTC; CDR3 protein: CASGLAGVGETQYF